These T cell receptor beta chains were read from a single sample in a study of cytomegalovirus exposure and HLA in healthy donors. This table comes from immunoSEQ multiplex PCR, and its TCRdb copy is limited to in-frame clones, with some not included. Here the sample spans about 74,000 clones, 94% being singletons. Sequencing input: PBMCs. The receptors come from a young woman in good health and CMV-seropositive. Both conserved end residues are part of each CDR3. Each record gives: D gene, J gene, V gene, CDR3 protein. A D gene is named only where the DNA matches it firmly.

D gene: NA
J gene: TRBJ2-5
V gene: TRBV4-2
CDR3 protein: CASSPGLEETQYF

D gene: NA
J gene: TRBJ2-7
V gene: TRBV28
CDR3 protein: CASTSSHVEGPSSYEQYF

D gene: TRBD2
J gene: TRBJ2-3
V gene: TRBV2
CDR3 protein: CASSEDRLAGSTDTQYF

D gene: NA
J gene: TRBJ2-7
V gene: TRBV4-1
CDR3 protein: CASSPSALGGTPYEQYF

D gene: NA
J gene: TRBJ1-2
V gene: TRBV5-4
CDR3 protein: CASSLPTQYGYTF

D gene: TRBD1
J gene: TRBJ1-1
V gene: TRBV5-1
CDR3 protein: CASSLIGQGNTEAFF

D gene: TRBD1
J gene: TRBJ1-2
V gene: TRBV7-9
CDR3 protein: CASSLGGQGGGYTF

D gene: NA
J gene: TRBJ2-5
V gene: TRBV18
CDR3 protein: CASSPLKQGRTGGQYF

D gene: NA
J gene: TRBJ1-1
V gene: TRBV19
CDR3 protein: CASRVESPNTEAFF

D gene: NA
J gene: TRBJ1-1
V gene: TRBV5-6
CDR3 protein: CASSLGSGNTEAFF

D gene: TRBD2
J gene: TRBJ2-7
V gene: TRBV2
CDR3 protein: CASSRTSSPDEQYF

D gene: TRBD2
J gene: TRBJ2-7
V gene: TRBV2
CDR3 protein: CASSPMSLAGGSSYEQYF

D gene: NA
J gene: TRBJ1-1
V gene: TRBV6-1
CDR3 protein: CASSWGPLGTEAFF

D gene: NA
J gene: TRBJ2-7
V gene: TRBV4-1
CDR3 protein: CASSQDALEPDRYF

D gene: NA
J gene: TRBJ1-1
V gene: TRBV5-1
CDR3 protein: CASSLGLGGVRTEAFF

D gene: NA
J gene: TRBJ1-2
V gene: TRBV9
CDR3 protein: CASSVVATNYGYTF

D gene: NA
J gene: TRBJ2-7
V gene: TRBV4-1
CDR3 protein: CASSLYGQSSYEQYF

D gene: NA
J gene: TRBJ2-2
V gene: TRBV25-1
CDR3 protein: CASSELTDSNTGELFF

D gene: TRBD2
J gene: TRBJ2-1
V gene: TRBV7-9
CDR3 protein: CASTLLAGANYNEQFF

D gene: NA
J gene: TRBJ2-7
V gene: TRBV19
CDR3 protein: CASSIVGGPSNEQYF

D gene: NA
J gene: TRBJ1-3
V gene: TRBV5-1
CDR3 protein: CASKGQPSGNTIYF

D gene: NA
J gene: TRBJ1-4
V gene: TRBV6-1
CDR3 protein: CASRTVLNEKLFF

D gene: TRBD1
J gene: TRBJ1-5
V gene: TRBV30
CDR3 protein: CAWSGGQSNQPQHF

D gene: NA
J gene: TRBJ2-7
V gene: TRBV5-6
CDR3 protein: CASSHANGERPYEQYF

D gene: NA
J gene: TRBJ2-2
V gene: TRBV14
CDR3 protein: CASSQVYGGGSGELFF

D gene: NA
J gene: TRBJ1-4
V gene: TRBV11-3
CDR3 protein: CASSTPGGGGEKLFF